This is a list of T cell receptor beta chains from one sample in a study of blood T cell repertoires in COVID-19. Sequenced by immunoSEQ multiplex PCR; TCRdb stores in-frame clones only, minus some. The sample has some 450,000 clones, around 90% seen once. Sequencing used peripheral blood. The receptors originated from a man between 18 and 35 years old with COVID-19, enrolled during active disease. Both conserved end residues are part of each CDR3. D genes are given only for firm matches. Rows may omit the clone size; those that give it use once, few, many or a size class.

D,V,size,J,DNA,CDR3
TRBD2,TRBV2,.,TRBJ2-1,TGTGCCAGCAGAGCGGAACTAGCGAGCCACAATGAGCAGTTCTTC,CASRAELASHNEQFF
.,TRBV24-1,.,TRBJ2-2,TGTGCCACCAGTGACCCTGGGAGGCCCGGGGAGCTGTTTTTT,CATSDPGRPGELFF
.,TRBV5-4,.,TRBJ2-7,TGTGCCAGCAGCCAAGCCACAGTTGCCTACGAGCAGTACTTC,CASSQATVAYEQYF
.,TRBV21-1,.,TRBJ1-3,TGTGCCAGCAGCAGCCACACAACAGGGATCGGAAACACCATATATTTT,CASSSHTTGIGNTIYF
.,TRBV5-4,.,TRBJ1-2,TGTGCCAGCAGCTTTGTCGGGGGTGCTGGAGGCTACACCTTC,CASSFVGGAGGYTF
.,TRBV3-1/TRBV3-2,.,TRBJ2-3,TGTGCCAGCAGCCCCCCTCCCCGCGGCACAGATACGCAGTATTTT,CASSPPPRGTDTQYF
TRBD1,TRBV11-3,many,TRBJ1-4,TGTGCCAGCAGCTCCAGCCGAGACAGGGTAGGTGCAACTAATGAAAAACTGTTTTTT,CASSSSRDRVGATNEKLFF
.,TRBV12-3/TRBV12-4,.,TRBJ2-3,TGTGCCAGCAGTTTAACCGGGGTTACGCAGTATTTT,CASSLTGVTQYF
.,TRBV7-9,.,TRBJ2-3,TGTGCCAGCAGCTTACTCGCGGGAACTAGTAGCACAGATACGCAGTATTTT,CASSLLAGTSSTDTQYF
TRBD2,TRBV5-1,few,TRBJ2-2,TGCGCCAGCAGTTCCGCGGGGGGGCGCTCTTCCGGGGAGCTGTTTTTT,CASSSAGGRSSGELFF
.,TRBV5-1,.,TRBJ2-3,TGCGCCAGCAGGGTAGCGGACGATGGAGATACGCAGTATTTT,CASRVADDGDTQYF
.,TRBV5-1,.,TRBJ2-7,TGCGCCAGCAGCTTGACGGGAGTCCGGTTTGGCGAGCAGTACTTC,CASSLTGVRFGEQYF
TRBD1,TRBV7-8,.,TRBJ1-1,TGTGCCAGCAGCTTTTCCCGGGACAGGGGGTTTGCTGAAGCTTTCTTT,CASSFSRDRGFAEAFF
TRBD2,TRBV3-1/TRBV3-2,.,TRBJ2-5,TGTGCCAGCAGCAGTAGCGGGGGGGCCGCGAAGACCCAGTACTTC,CASSSSGGAAKTQYF
.,TRBV14,few,TRBJ1-2,TGTGCCAGCAGCCAAGAAGTCACAGGGCCCTATGGCTACACCTTC,CASSQEVTGPYGYTF
TRBD1,TRBV3-1/TRBV3-2,.,TRBJ2-7,TGTGCCAGCAGCCTCCGGGACAGGGTAGGCCACGAGCAGTACTTC,CASSLRDRVGHEQYF
TRBD1,TRBV7-9,.,TRBJ2-5,TGTGCCAGCAGCCTCAGAACCTGGACAGGAAAAGAGACCCAGTACTTC,CASSLRTWTGKETQYF
TRBD1,TRBV18,.,TRBJ1-1,TGTGCCAGCTCGACAGGGGGCCCCACTGAAGCTTTCTTT,CASSTGGPTEAFF
.,TRBV7-9,once,TRBJ1-1,TGTGCCAGCAGCCCGACAGGAATGGGGCACACTGAAGCTTTCTTT,CASSPTGMGHTEAFF
.,TRBV19,once,TRBJ1-1,TGTGCCAGTAGTTCTGAGTACACTGAAGCTTTCTTT,CASSSEYTEAFF
TRBD1,TRBV9,once,TRBJ1-3,TGTGCCAGCAGCGCCGGGGACAGGGCTAATGGAAACACCATATATTTT,CASSAGDRANGNTIYF
.,TRBV4-1,.,TRBJ2-7,TGCGCCAGCAGCCCGGCTACAGTGTCCTACGAGCAGTACTTC,CASSPATVSYEQYF
TRBD2,TRBV7-2,.,TRBJ2-1,TGTGCCAGCAGCCTCGGACTAGCGGGAGGGAGCTCCTACAATGAGCAGTTCTTC,CASSLGLAGGSSYNEQFF
.,TRBV5-1,once,TRBJ2-3,TGCGCCAGCAGCTTGGCAGGGGTCGGAGATACGCAGTATTTT,CASSLAGVGDTQYF
TRBD1,TRBV23-1,.,TRBJ1-1,TGCGCCAGCATTTCCCGGGGGACAGGGGGCAGCACTGAAGCTTTCTTT,CASISRGTGGSTEAFF
.,TRBV30,.,TRBJ1-3,TGTGCCTGGACCGTGAAAGGCGGCTCTGGAAACACCATATATTTT,CAWTVKGGSGNTIYF
.,TRBV5-1,.,TRBJ1-1,TGCGCCAGCAGCTTGGCCCCAGGGGTGAACACTGAAGCTTTCTTT,CASSLAPGVNTEAFF
.,TRBV5-8,few,TRBJ1-1,TGTGCCAGCAGCTTGGACGGGAGGACTGAAGCTTTCTTT,CASSLDGRTEAFF
TRBD2,TRBV27,.,TRBJ2-1,TGTGCCAGCAGTTCAGGGACTAGCGGCGTGAATGAGCAGTTCTTC,CASSSGTSGVNEQFF
TRBD1,TRBV3-1/TRBV3-2,.,TRBJ1-1,TGTGCCAGCACCCAGGGGGCGCAGAACACTGAAGCTTTCTTT,CASTQGAQNTEAFF
.,TRBV2,few,TRBJ2-1,TGTGCCAGCAGGAAAGACTATGAGCAGTTCTTC,CASRKDYEQFF
.,TRBV14,.,TRBJ2-7,TGTGCCAGCAGCCAAGTTCTAGCGCCGGACGAGCAGTACTTC,CASSQVLAPDEQYF
TRBD2,TRBV7-2,.,TRBJ2-7,TGTGCCAGCAGCTCCTTACTAGCGGGTCAAACCTACGAGCAGTACTTC,CASSSLLAGQTYEQYF
.,TRBV7-6,.,TRBJ1-3,TGTGCCAGCAGCTTGGGGGGGGTTGGAAACACCATATATTTT,CASSLGGVGNTIYF
.,TRBV12-3/TRBV12-4,.,TRBJ2-5,TGTGCCAGCAGTCAAGGACTGCGAGAGACCCAGTACTTC,CASSQGLRETQYF
TRBD1,TRBV5-1,.,TRBJ2-3,TGCGCCAGCAGCCTCCGGGGACAGGGAATAGATACGCAGTATTTT,CASSLRGQGIDTQYF
TRBD2,TRBV5-8,.,TRBJ2-1,TGTGCCAGCAGATTCCTCCCGGGACTAGCGGTACAAGGTAATGAGCAGTTCTTC,CASRFLPGLAVQGNEQFF
.,TRBV6-5,few,TRBJ1-2,TGTGCCAGCAGCCGCACATATAACTATGGCTACACCTTC,CASSRTYNYGYTF
.,TRBV11-3,.,TRBJ2-3,TGTGCCAGCAGCCCTTTTAGCGGTCCTAGCACAGATACGCAGTATTTT,CASSPFSGPSTDTQYF
TRBD2,TRBV28,.,TRBJ2-7,TGTGCCAGCAGTTCCGTACTAGCGGCACGCCTTTACGAGCAGTACTTC,CASSSVLAARLYEQYF
TRBD1,TRBV6-6,.,TRBJ1-2,TGTGCCAGCAGGACCGACAGGGAAAATGGCTACACCTTC,CASRTDRENGYTF
.,TRBV15,.,TRBJ2-5,TGTGCCACCAGCAGAGATAAAGAGACCCAGTACTTC,CATSRDKETQYF
TRBD1,TRBV11-3,.,TRBJ1-2,TGTGCCAGCAGCCCGCCGGGACAGCGCTATGGCTACACCTTC,CASSPPGQRYGYTF
.,TRBV7-9,few,TRBJ2-3,TGTGCCAGCAGCCTCGGAGGGATAAGGGGAGATACGCAGTATTTT,CASSLGGIRGDTQYF
TRBD1,TRBV27,.,TRBJ1-5,TGTGCCAGCAGTACCATGACAGGGTCTCAGCCCCAGCATTTT,CASSTMTGSQPQHF
TRBD2,TRBV11-1,.,TRBJ2-2,TGTGCCAGCAGCCTGGGACTAGCGAACACCGGGGAGCTGTTTTTT,CASSLGLANTGELFF
.,TRBV18,.,TRBJ1-4,TGTGCCAGCTCACGACAGGACGAAAAACTGTTTTTT,CASSRQDEKLFF
.,TRBV19,.,TRBJ2-3,TGTGCCAGTAGTATAAGACATACCGTGGGTACGCAGTATTTT,CASSIRHTVGTQYF